Listed below are T cell receptor beta chains from one sample, sequenced in a study of regulatory T cells in long-lasting Graves disease. Via MiXCR, TCRdb re-called the multiplex PCR reads, giving one row per CDR3 protein. The repertoire holds 400,000 to 500,000 distinct CDR3 sequences, with less than 25% as singletons. This sample comprised peripheral blood mononuclear cells (PBMCs), obtained when the disease was refractory, from a patient treated with antithyroid drugs. These receptors were collected from a female donor with Graves disease. The CDR3 runs from the conserved cysteine through the conserved F or W. D genes are given only for firm matches. Clone sizes are given selectively: once, few, many, or a class where the clone is expanded.

cdr3_nt | cdr3_aa | j_call | v_call | clone_size | d_call
TGTGCCAGTAGTATAGACGGGCCTAGCTCCTACGAGCAGTACTTC | CASSIDGPSSYEQYF | TRBJ2-7 | TRBV19 | . | .
TGTGCCAGCAGTGGCCTCTCCTACAATGAGCAGTTCTTC | CASSGLSYNEQFF | TRBJ2-1 | TRBV2 | . | .
TGCAGCGTCGTGTATAGCGGGTTTACCTCCTACGAGCAGTACTTC | CSVVYSGFTSYEQYF | TRBJ2-7 | TRBV29-1 | . | TRBD2
TGCAGCGTTGTTCGGGCGGAAACTAACACCGGGGAGCTGTTTTTT | CSVVRAETNTGELFF | TRBJ2-2 | TRBV29-1 | few | .
TGTGCCAGCAGCCGGGACTTCTCCTACAATGAGCAGTTCTTC | CASSRDFSYNEQFF | TRBJ2-1 | TRBV7-2 | few | .
TGTGCCAGCAGCTTATCTAGTGGAAACATTCAGTACTTC | CASSLSSGNIQYF | TRBJ2-4 | TRBV7-3 | . | .
TGTGCCAGCAGTTTGGGCGGCGGATATCAGCCCCAGCATTTT | CASSLGGGYQPQHF | TRBJ1-5 | TRBV28 | few | .
TGTGCCACCAGCTTCGGGACCACAGCGAGCGAGAACACCGGGGAGCTGTTTTTT | CATSFGTTASENTGELFF | TRBJ2-2 | TRBV15 | . | .
TGTGCCAGTAGTGCCGCCGGGACTAGCCGGCAAGAGACCCAGTACTTC | CASSAAGTSRQETQYF | TRBJ2-5 | TRBV19 | few | TRBD2
TGTGCCAGCAGACAGGGGGCCAACTATGGCTACACCTTC | CASRQGANYGYTF | TRBJ1-2 | TRBV11-2 | once | TRBD1
TGTGCCAGCAGCTTATTTGGGACTAGCTCCTACGAGCAGTACTTC | CASSLFGTSSYEQYF | TRBJ2-7 | TRBV7-2 | many | TRBD2
TGTGCCACCAGTGATCCATGGACAGGGTCGGAGACCCAGTACTTC | CATSDPWTGSETQYF | TRBJ2-5 | TRBV24-1 | many | TRBD1
TGTGCCAGCAGCATTGGGACAGGGGGCTCTGGCTACACCTTC | CASSIGTGGSGYTF | TRBJ1-2 | TRBV6-2/TRBV6-3 | many | TRBD1
TGTGCCATCAGTGACCTCGCAAGGGCAGGGGGGAACTATGGCTACACCTTC | CAISDLARAGGNYGYTF | TRBJ1-2 | TRBV10-3 | . | TRBD1
TGTGCCAGCAGCCAAGTCTCGGCTCGGGGATTCCGAGAGACCCAGTACTTC | CASSQVSARGFRETQYF | TRBJ2-5 | TRBV14 | many | .
TGTGCCAGCAGCGTAGATTGGGCTTTCAGCTCTGGAAACACCATATATTTT | CASSVDWAFSSGNTIYF | TRBJ1-3 | TRBV9 | . | .
TGTGCCAGCAGCTCCCCTCTTCTAGCGGGAGGCCCTAGCTCCTACAATGAGCAGTTCTTC | CASSSPLLAGGPSSYNEQFF | TRBJ2-1 | TRBV7-2 | . | TRBD2
TGTGCCAGCAGTTCCTCGGGACAGGAGGGTAATCAGCCCCAGCATTTT | CASSSSGQEGNQPQHF | TRBJ1-5 | TRBV27 | few | TRBD1
TGTGCCAGCAGATTCGCAGCGAGTTCCTACGAGCAGTACTTC | CASRFAASSYEQYF | TRBJ2-7 | TRBV6-1 | many | .
TGTGCCAGCATGAAGAGTATCTCCTATAATTCACCCCTCCACTTT | CASMKSISYNSPLHF | TRBJ1-6 | TRBV12-3/TRBV12-4 | many | .
TGTGCCAGCACAACGCCCGGACTAGCGGGAGCAGGCACCGGGGAGCTGTTTTTT | CASTTPGLAGAGTGELFF | TRBJ2-2 | TRBV2 | many | TRBD2
TGTGCCAGCAGTGTCGACTGGGGGGCTTTCTTT | CASSVDWGAFF | TRBJ1-1 | TRBV2 | many | .
TGTGCCAGCAGCCCGAACCCGGGACGGAATTCACCCCTCCACTTT | CASSPNPGRNSPLHF | TRBJ1-6 | TRBV7-6 | . | .